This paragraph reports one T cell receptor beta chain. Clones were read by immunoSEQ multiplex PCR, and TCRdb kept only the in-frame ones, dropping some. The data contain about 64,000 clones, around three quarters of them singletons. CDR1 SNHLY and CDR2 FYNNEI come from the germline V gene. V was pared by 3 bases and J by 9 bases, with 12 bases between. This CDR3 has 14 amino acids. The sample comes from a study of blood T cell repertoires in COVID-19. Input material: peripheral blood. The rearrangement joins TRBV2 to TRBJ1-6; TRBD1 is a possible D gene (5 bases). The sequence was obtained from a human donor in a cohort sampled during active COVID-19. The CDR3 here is CASSESVGGSPLHF. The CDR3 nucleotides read TGTGCCAGCAGTGAGTCCGTGGGGGGTTCACCCCTCCACTTT.